The sequence of this T cell receptor beta chain was determined in a study of T-cell reconstitution after alpha-beta-depleted transplantation in children. The ends were cut back, 5 bases at V and 2 bases at J, with 18 bases in the middle. The CDR3 is 16 residues long. Per germline, CDR1 SGHTA and CDR2 FQGTGA. The TCRbeta library incorporated unique molecular identifiers. TCRdb processed the PCR reads anew with MiXCR; each CDR3 protein has one entry. The repertoire includes hundreds of thousands of distinct CDR3 sequences, around 17% of them detected once, and 0.8% to 1.1% sits in the top ten. This clonotype was seen a few times.

This clonotype was sampled from a human donor who donated a stem cell graft to a child with acute myeloid leukemia. The specimen comprised PBMCs from the stem cell graft donor, sampled from the stem cell graft. The chain couples TRBV7-3 to TRBJ1-2, with a weak D call TRBD1 (5 bases). The CDR3 region is CASSAYPGTANYGYTF. The CDR3 DNA sequence: TGTGCCAGCAGCGCATATCCCGGGACTGCAAACTATGGCTACACCTTC. The full variable domain, with the rest looked up from reference TRBV7-3 and TRBJ1-2, is GAGVSQTPSNKVTEKGKYVELRCDPISGHTALYWYRQSLGQGPEFLIYFQGTGAADDSGLPNDRFFAVRPEGSVSTLKIQRTERGDSAVYLCASSAYPGTANYGYTFGSGTRLTVV.